A selection of T cell receptor beta chains follows, all from one sample in a study of blood T cell repertoires in COVID-19. Profiled with immunoSEQ multiplex PCR; TCRdb holds only in-frame clones, not every one. Of some 290,000 clones in the sample, roughly 90% are singletons; the top ten hold roughly 2.4%. Specimen: peripheral blood. These receptors were obtained from a woman aged 45-59 years who had recovered from COVID-19. Each CDR3 is given with its conserved first and last residue. A D gene is named only where the DNA matches it firmly. Not every row has a clone size; where given, it reads once, few, many or a size class.

clone size | J gene | V gene | D gene | CDR3 DNA | CDR3 protein
- | TRBJ2-3 | TRBV9 | TRBD2 | TGTGCCAGCAGCGCCTCGAGTAGCGGGGGGCCCATGGATACGCAGTATTTT | CASSASSSGGPMDTQYF
- | TRBJ2-1 | TRBV9 | TRBD2 | TGTGCCAGCAGCGTAGGGACTAGCGGGGGGCGCTACAATGAGCAGTTCTTC | CASSVGTSGGRYNEQFF
- | TRBJ2-1 | TRBV6-5 | - | TGTGCCAGCAGTTACTCGTCCAACGGTTTAGAGCTCTTC | CASSYSSNGLELF
- | TRBJ1-3 | TRBV4-2 | TRBD1 | TGTGCCAGCAGCCAAGATTTCAGGAGACAGGGCAAAGGAAACACCATATATTTT | CASSQDFRRQGKGNTIYF
- | TRBJ1-1 | TRBV10-3 | - | TGTGCCATCAGTGCCCAGGTGAACACTGAAGCTTTCTTT | CAISAQVNTEAFF
- | TRBJ2-7 | TRBV27 | - | TGTGCCAGCAGTTCTAACAGGGATCAACCCCACGAGCAGTACTTC | CASSSNRDQPHEQYF
- | TRBJ1-5 | TRBV28 | - | TGTGCCAGCAGGGGCAGCCACAATCAGCCCCAGCATTTT | CASRGSHNQPQHF
- | TRBJ1-1 | TRBV18 | - | TGTGCCAGCTCACCTAGGTTCGGGGGCACTGAAGCTTTCTTT | CASSPRFGGTEAFF
once | TRBJ2-1 | TRBV5-1 | - | TGCGCCAGCAGCGTGAACCGGGGACTTAGTGAGCAATTCTTC | CASSVNRGLSEQFF
once | TRBJ2-1 | TRBV6-2/TRBV6-3 | TRBD2 | TGTGCCAGCAGTTACCGGACTAGCGGACACAATGAGCAGTTCTTC | CASSYRTSGHNEQFF